Shown below are 17 T cell receptor beta chains from a single sample sequenced in a study of T cells in localized non-small cell lung cancer. Libraries were prepared by immunoSEQ multiplex PCR; TCRdb keeps only in-frame clonotypes and omits some of them. Of approximately 60,000 clones in the sample, 90% were seen once. Specimen: peripheral blood, collected before any cancer treatment. These receptors were taken from a woman aged 35 to 70 with stage I lung adenocarcinoma.

This clone was observed a handful of times. The chain uses TRBV4-3 and TRBJ1-5; 10 positions agree with TRBD1. Germline CDR1 reads LGHNA; CDR2 reads YSLEER. V lost 5 bases and J lost 4; bases outside the gene matches: 2. CDR3 length: 14 residues. The CDR3 region has the DNA TGCGCCAGCAGCTCGGACAGGGGGAATCAGCCCCAGCATTTT. It codes for CASSSDRGNQPQHF.

This chain joins TRBV7-6 and TRBJ1-1; D is ambiguous. The CDR3 consists of 13 residues. CDR1 and CDR2 (germline): SGHVS, FNYEAQ. Trimming stripped 8 bases from V and 3 bases from J, with 13 bases between. The CDR3 region is CASREEAYTEAFF. The CDR3 nucleotides read TGTGCCAGCCGAGAAGAGGCGTACACTGAAGCTTTCTTT.

The chain is built from TRBV5-1 and TRBJ2-2; 11 positions agree with TRBD1. From germline, CDR1 is SGHRS and CDR2 YFSETQ. V gave up 3 bases and J gave up 3 bases; unmatched junction bases: 1. The length of the CDR3 is 15 residues. The CDR3 region has the DNA TGCGCCAGCAGCTCGGGACAGGGGGACACCGGGGAGCTGTTTTTT. Its protein is CASSSGQGDTGELFF.

The V gene is TRBV7-8, the J gene TRBJ1-1; a weak D match, TRBD1 (6 bases). V was clipped by 5 bases and J by 0 bases, with 19 bases between them. CDR1 SGHVS and CDR2 FQNEAQ come from the germline V gene. CDR3 size: 17 residues. CDR3 sequence: CASSQLTGGSMNTEAFF. The CDR3 DNA reads TGTGCCAGCAGCCAATTGACAGGTGGATCCATGAACACTGAAGCTTTCTTT.

The chain carries TRBV19 and TRBJ1-4; D uncertain. Germline V lookup: CDR1 LNHDA, CDR2 SQIVND (reference sequence). Trimming removed 9 bases at V and 3 bases at J, with 11 bases between. The CDR3 covers 13 residues. The CDR3 protein is CASRTAANEKLFF. The CDR3 DNA sequence: TGTGCCAGCAGGACGGCCGCTAATGAAAAACTGTTTTTT.

The chain recombines TRBV28 with TRBJ1-2, with 7 bases that match TRBD1. The V segment lost 10 bases and the J segment 5 bases; nucleotides outside the gene matches: 10. The CDR3 length is 13 residues. CDR1 is MDHEN and CDR2 is SYDVKM in the germline V gene. The CDR3 sequence is CATSDRAAYGYTF. The CDR3, as DNA: TGTGCCACCAGCGACAGGGCTGCATATGGCTACACCTTC.

This clone was counted once. The chain recombines TRBV11-1 with TRBJ2-7; 7 bases fit TRBD2. The CDR3 runs to 12 residues. In germline, CDR1 is SGHAT, CDR2 FQDESV (reference sequence). V shed 1 base, J shed 6 bases, and the junction held 0 bases outside the gene matches. CDR3 sequence (DNA): TGTGCCAGCAGCTTAGGCGGGGGCGAGCAGTACTTC. Amino acid sequence: CASSLGGGEQYF. The variable domain in full, with the rest retrieved from reference TRBV11-1 and TRBJ2-7, is EAEVAQSPRYKITEKSQAVAFWCDPISGHATLYWYRQILGQGPELLVQFQDESVVDDSQLPKDRFSAERLKGVDSTLKIQPAELGDSAMYLCASSLGGGEQYFGPGTRLTVT.

The chain links TRBV7-9 to TRBJ1-4; TRBD1 matches 8 bases. With V trimmed by 5 bases and J by 10 bases, 9 bases remained unmatched. Germline-derived CDR1 and CDR2 are SEHNR and FQNEAQ (reference sequence). This CDR3 has 14 residues. Here the CDR3 DNA reads TGTGCCAGCAGCCCGGGACAGGTAGCGGGAAAACTGTTTTTT. It codes for CASSPGQVAGKLFF.

The DNA of the CDR3 is TGTGCCAGCGGTTCCCCCTCGATAGGTGAGCAGTACTTC. Residues: CASGSPSIGEQYF. The chain has TRBV28 and TRBJ2-7; D is ambiguous. The CDR3 has 13 amino acids. The germline CDR1 and CDR2 sequences are MDHEN and SYDVKM. V lost 8 bases to trimming and J lost 7 bases, with 18 bases between them.

This clone has just one count. The CDR3 here is CASSGRQGANEKLFF. As DNA, the CDR3 is TGTGCCAGTAGTGGGAGACAGGGGGCTAATGAAAAACTGTTTTTT. The chain is built from TRBV19 and TRBJ1-4; 9 nucleotides align to TRBD1. Germline CDR1 reads LNHDA; CDR2 reads SQIVND (reference sequence). V dropped 5 bases and J dropped 3; count of bases not matched to a gene: 4. This CDR3 region has 15 residues.

The J gene is TRBJ2-6, the V gene TRBV7-3; no clear D gene. The CDR3 loop spans 15 amino acids. Looked up from germline, CDR1 is SGHTA and CDR2 is FQGTGA. The V gene lost 5 bases and the J gene lost 0 bases, with 8 bases spanning the gap. The CDR3 nucleotides are TGTGCCAGCAGCCAGAGAACCTCTGGGGCCAACGTCCTGACTTTC. Translating gives CASSQRTSGANVLTF. Variable domain in full (rest from reference TRBV7-3 and TRBJ2-6): GAGVSQTPSNKVTEKGKYVELRCDPISGHTALYWYRQSLGQGPEFLIYFQGTGAADDSGLPNDRFFAVRPEGSVSTLKIQRTERGDSAVYLCASSQRTSGANVLTFGAGSRLTVL.

The rearrangement uses TRBV9 and TRBJ2-2, with 7 bases lining up with TRBD2. This CDR3 spans 15 amino acids. With V trimmed by 1 base and J by 4 bases, 4 bases remained unmatched. Germline values: CDR1 SGDLS, CDR2 YYNGEE. CDR3 protein: CASSVSWGGTGELFF. The CDR3 DNA reads as TGTGCCAGCAGCGTATCTTGGGGGGGCACCGGGGAGCTGTTTTTT.

The chain is built from TRBV9 and TRBJ1-2; TRBD1 agrees at 7 bases. CDR1 SGDLS and CDR2 YYNGEE come from the germline V gene. The CDR3 is made up of 16 amino acids. The junction had 13 bases not matched to a gene; V was cut back by 4 bases and J by 4 bases. CDR3 amino acids: CASSPKPGQPVYGYTF. Written as DNA, the CDR3 is TGTGCCAGCAGCCCAAAGCCGGGACAGCCGGTCTATGGCTACACCTTC. The variable domain in full, with the rest retrieved from reference TRBV9 and TRBJ1-2, is DSGVTQTPKHLITATGQRVTLRCSPRSGDLSVYWYQQSLDQGLQFLIQYYNGEERAKGNILERFSAQQFPDLHSELNLSSLELGDSALYFCASSPKPGQPVYGYTFGSGTRLTVV.

The chain carries TRBV28 and TRBJ2-3; D remains unclear. V shed 6 bases and J shed 4 bases, with 11 bases lying between them. CDR1 and CDR2 (germline): MDHEN, SYDVKM. The CDR3 totals 13 residues. This CDR3 reads CASRLSGADTQYF. In DNA form, the CDR3 reads TGTGCCAGCAGGCTATCTGGTGCAGATACGCAGTATTTT.

This rearrangement joins TRBV6-1 to TRBJ2-3, with a tentative D call TRBD2 (7 bases). Germline lookup yields CDR1 MNHNS and CDR2 SASEGT. The ends were cut back, 4 bases at V and 1 base at J, with 12 bases in the middle. This CDR3 is built from 15 residues. CDR3 region: CASSVRGARTDTQYF. CDR3 in DNA: TGTGCCAGCAGTGTACGGGGGGCCCGCACAGATACGCAGTATTTT.

V gene TRBV5-4 combines with J gene TRBJ2-1; tentatively, D is TRBD1 or TRBD2 (6 bases each). This CDR3 is 15 amino acids long. CDR1 and CDR2 from the germline V gene are SGHNT and YYREEE (reference sequence). V was trimmed by 3 bases and J by 2 bases, leaving 12 bases between them. CDR3 bases: TGTGCCAGCAGCTCGGAGGGGGAAACCTACAATGAGCAGTTCTTC. The encoded protein is CASSSEGETYNEQFF.

As DNA, the CDR3 is TGTGCCAGCAGCGTAGTCGGGGAGCCCACTGAAGCTTTCTTT. It yields the protein CASSVVGEPTEAFF. J is TRBJ1-1 and V is TRBV9; D is ambiguous. Per the germline V gene, CDR1 is SGDLS and CDR2 is YYNGEE. V was trimmed by 0 bases and J by 4 bases, leaving 10 bases between them. This CDR3 is built from 14 residues.